This is a list of T cell receptor beta chains from one sample in a study of T cell responses to AZD1222 COVID-19 vaccine. The method was immunoSEQ multiplex PCR; TCRdb's version includes in-frame clones alone and lacks a portion of them. Counted here are some 97,000 clones, 88% occurring once; the ten biggest clones make up about 1.8%. The material sequenced was peripheral blood, taken on day 0 of AZD1222 vaccination. These receptors originate from an adult in good health. CDR3s include the opening cysteine and the closing phenylalanine or tryptophan. A D gene is named only where the DNA matches it firmly. Size is stated for part of the rows, as once, few or many counts, or as a class when the clone is expanded.

J gene	D gene	clone size	V gene	CDR3 protein	CDR3 DNA
TRBJ2-7	TRBD2	-	TRBV10-2	CASSPSGGLYEQYF	TGCGCCAGCAGTCCTAGCGGGGGCCTCTACGAGCAGTACTTC
TRBJ1-1	-	once	TRBV5-1	CASSLAQNLMNTEAFF	TGCGCCAGCAGCTTGGCGCAGAATCTTATGAACACTGAAGCTTTCTTT
TRBJ2-3	-	-	TRBV7-3	CASSAAGRTTDTQYF	TGTGCCAGCAGCGCCGCCGGCAGGACCACAGATACGCAGTATTTT
TRBJ2-1	-	-	TRBV27	CASSLSGTRFDEQFF	TGTGCCAGCAGTTTATCGGGGACTCGTTTTGATGAGCAGTTCTTC
TRBJ1-4	TRBD1	-	TRBV24-1	CATSDPQGAREKLFF	TGTGCCACCAGTGATCCGCAGGGGGCGCGTGAAAAACTGTTTTTT
TRBJ1-2	-	-	TRBV7-9	CASRDGWNYGYTF	TGTGCCAGCAGGGATGGATGGAACTATGGCTACACCTTC
TRBJ2-6	-	-	TRBV6-1	CASSEPGAGSSGANVLTF	TGTGCCAGCAGTGAACCTGGGGCAGGTTCCTCTGGGGCCAACGTCCTGACTTTC
TRBJ1-1	-	-	TRBV4-3	CASSQESSPNTEAFF	TGCGCCAGCAGCCAAGAGAGCTCACCGAACACTGAAGCTTTCTTT
TRBJ2-5	-	-	TRBV5-6	CASSPMRYQETQYF	TGTGCCAGCAGCCCGATGAGATACCAAGAGACCCAGTACTTC
TRBJ2-7	-	-	TRBV7-8	CASSRDSNPYEQYF	TGTGCCAGCAGCCGAGACAGTAATCCCTACGAGCAGTACTTC
TRBJ2-5	-	-	TRBV30	CAWGSLETQYF	TGTGCCTGGGGGAGTCTTGAGACCCAGTACTTC
TRBJ1-2	-	-	TRBV2	CASSEIRTAAYGYTF	TGTGCCAGCAGTGAGATTCGGACAGCTGCCTATGGCTACACCTTC
TRBJ2-5	TRBD1	-	TRBV27	CASSFGTGRQETQYF	TGTGCCAGCAGTTTTGGGACAGGCCGCCAAGAGACCCAGTACTTC
TRBJ2-3	-	-	TRBV12-5	CASKRGGTDTQYF	TGTGCTAGTAAGAGGGGAGGCACAGATACGCAGTATTTT
TRBJ2-5	-	-	TRBV9	CASSGVSGARETQYF	TGTGCCAGCAGCGGCGTATCGGGGGCGAGGGAGACCCAGTACTTC
TRBJ1-2	-	-	TRBV28	CASSRMGRGYTF	TGTGCCAGCAGCCGAATGGGGAGAGGCTACACCTTC
TRBJ1-2	-	once	TRBV6-1	CASSDAGHGYTF	TGTGCCAGCAGTGATGCTGGACATGGCTACACCTTC
TRBJ2-7	TRBD2	-	TRBV19	CASSDGLAGVSPYEQYF	TGTGCCAGTAGTGATGGACTAGCGGGAGTATCGCCCTACGAGCAGTACTTC
TRBJ1-2	-	-	TRBV4-2	CASSQEGLLYGYTF	TGTGCCAGCAGCCAAGAAGGTCTGCTCTATGGCTACACCTTC
TRBJ1-6	-	-	TRBV7-9	CASSIVGQGDSPLHF	TGTGCCAGCAGTATCGTTGGTCAGGGCGATTCACCCCTCCACTTT
TRBJ2-5	TRBD2	once	TRBV6-1	CASSGWTSGNQETQYF	TGTGCCAGCAGTGGCTGGACTAGCGGGAACCAAGAGACCCAGTACTTC
TRBJ2-5	-	-	TRBV27	CASSLLGLGQETQYF	TGTGCCAGCAGTTTGCTCGGACTGGGTCAAGAGACCCAGTACTTC
TRBJ2-6	-	-	TRBV10-3	CAIAGTDSSGANVLTF	TGTGCCATCGCCGGGACGGACTCTTCTGGGGCCAACGTCCTGACTTTC
TRBJ2-7	TRBD2	-	TRBV4-1	CASSHLSSGKSYEQYF	TGCGCCAGCAGCCACCTCTCTAGCGGGAAGTCCTACGAGCAGTACTTC
TRBJ2-3	-	-	TRBV4-1	CASSQDRENTQYF	TGCGCCAGCAGCCAAGATCGGGAGAATACGCAGTATTTT
TRBJ2-7	-	-	TRBV18	CASSPSREVYEQYF	TGTGCCAGCTCACCGTCCAGGGAGGTCTACGAGCAGTACTTC
TRBJ1-1	TRBD1	few	TRBV6-4	CASRPDRLNTEAFF	TGTGCCAGCAGGCCGGACAGGCTAAACACTGAAGCTTTCTTT
TRBJ1-3	-	-	TRBV5-4	CASSSLRDSGNTIYF	TGTGCCAGCAGCAGCTTGAGGGACTCTGGAAACACCATATATTTT
TRBJ1-1	-	-	TRBV29-1	CSVDRGQGSGEAFF	TGCAGCGTTGACAGGGGCCAAGGGTCCGGTGAAGCTTTCTTT
TRBJ2-5	TRBD1	-	TRBV7-8	CASRPGQALQETQYF	TGTGCCAGCAGACCGGGACAGGCTCTTCAAGAGACCCAGTACTTC
TRBJ1-5	-	few	TRBV4-1	CASSQTGAGYSNQPQHF	TGCGCCAGCAGCCAGACTGGAGCGGGCTATAGCAATCAGCCCCAGCATTTT
TRBJ1-5	-	-	TRBV19	CASSTQSNQPQHF	TGTGCCAGTAGCACACAGAGCAATCAGCCCCAGCATTTT
TRBJ2-7	TRBD1	-	TRBV4-1	CASSQGGQPSSYEQYF	TGCGCCAGCAGCCAAGGGGGACAGCCGAGCTCCTACGAGCAGTACTTC
TRBJ2-3	TRBD2	-	TRBV9	CASSVAEGRATDTQYF	TGTGCCAGCAGCGTAGCCGAGGGGAGGGCGACAGATACGCAGTATTTT
TRBJ2-3	-	-	TRBV7-2	CASSLNTGFTDTQYF	TGTGCCAGCAGCCTAAACACAGGGTTCACAGATACGCAGTATTTT
TRBJ1-1	TRBD1	-	TRBV27	CASQGVTEAFF	TGTGCCAGCCAGGGGGTAACTGAAGCTTTCTTT
TRBJ2-1	TRBD2	few	TRBV9	CASSLDLSTSGRVQFF	TGTGCCAGCAGCCTTGACCTTTCAACTAGCGGAAGGGTGCAGTTCTTC
TRBJ1-2	-	-	TRBV6-1	CASSEINYGYTF	TGTGCCAGCAGTGAGATTAACTATGGCTACACCTTC
TRBJ2-1	TRBD1	-	TRBV7-3	CASSSSRTGEQFF	TGTGCCAGCAGCTCCTCACGGACAGGGGAGCAGTTCTTC
TRBJ2-5	-	-	TRBV5-6	CASSLRETQYF	TGTGCCAGCAGCCTCAGGGAGACCCAGTACTTC
TRBJ2-3	-	-	TRBV13	CASSLVPGGTDTQYF	TGTGCCAGCAGCTTAGTCCCAGGGGGCACAGATACGCAGTATTTT
TRBJ2-5	TRBD2	few	TRBV15	CATSRWVVGTRGTQYF	TGTGCCACCAGCAGGTGGGTTGTGGGGACTAGGGGGACCCAGTACTTC
TRBJ1-1	TRBD1	-	TRBV10-3	CAIKGTALNTEAFF	TGTGCCATCAAAGGGACAGCCTTGAACACTGAAGCTTTCTTT
TRBJ2-1	-	-	TRBV11-2	CASSRAGGYNEQFF	TGTGCCAGCTCTCGGGCAGGGGGGTACAATGAGCAGTTCTTC
TRBJ2-2	TRBD1	-	TRBV7-9	CASSNRGHTGELFF	TGTGCCAGCAGCAACAGGGGGCACACCGGGGAGCTGTTTTTT
TRBJ1-6	TRBD1	-	TRBV5-6	CASSFPGQPNSPLHF	TGTGCCAGCAGCTTTCCGGGACAGCCTAATTCACCCCTCCACTTT
TRBJ2-7	TRBD2	-	TRBV7-3	CASSLPGGCGGRAYEQYF	TGTGCCAGCAGCTTACCAGGAGGGTGTGGCGGGAGGGCCTACGAGCAGTACTTC
TRBJ2-2	TRBD1	-	TRBV11-2	CASSPLLGQGSYGELFF	TGTGCCAGCAGCCCACTACTGGGACAGGGTAGCTACGGGGAGCTGTTTTTT
TRBJ2-3	-	-	TRBV11-3	CASSLGGDFSTDTQYF	TGTGCCAGCAGCTTGGGCGGGGACTTTAGCACAGATACGCAGTATTTT
TRBJ1-5	-	-	TRBV6-4	CASSESQGGPNQPQHF	TGTGCCAGCAGTGAATCTCAGGGAGGGCCCAATCAGCCCCAGCATTTT